This T cell receptor beta chain appears in the sequencing data of a study of T cells after yellow fever vaccination (dated by TCRdb to about 2019). Turning to the overall study: Libraries from fractions with low cell numbers were prepared with the SMART-Seq v4 Ultra Low Input RNA kit. To follow T-cell clones before and after both primary and booster YFV17D yellow fever vaccination, bulk TCR alpha and beta repertoires underwent longitudinal sequencing. Two healthy male donors made up the cohort, one aged 18 to 29 years and the other aged 30 to 40 years. Blood samples were taken at several timepoints before and after primary and secondary immunization, and bulk PBMC replicates and cell subsets were isolated. Overall study outcomes, separate from this receptor: FACS-sorted repertoires could contain abundant contaminating clonotypes from the bulk population, so computational filtering was required. The secondary T-cell response was weaker than the primary response but faster, peaking on day 5 instead of day 15. Most clones expanded after primary vaccination (almost 98% of CD4 and approximately 86% of CD8) were re-detected after the booster, suggesting that broad memory maintenance occurred. A small fraction of clonotypes appeared in both the CD4 and CD8 compartments, likely as a result of convergent recombination. Only two donors were included in the study, so the extent to which the findings can be generalized is limited.

Relative to germline, V is 3 bases shorter and J is 10 bases shorter, with 17 bases between their ends. Measured from the cysteine to the phenylalanine, the CDR3 is 14 residues long. Only the CDR3 part of the read is kept: 42 bases, read in frame from the first base. Sequences SGHNT (CDR1) and YYREEE (CDR2) are obtained from the germline V gene (reference sequence). The reads were generated on an Illumina NovaSeq 6000. TCR cDNA was synthesized by 5'RACE template switching, through which a universal primer site and unique molecular identifiers were introduced. Priming for cDNA synthesis came from both the TCR alpha and TCR beta constant segments. Library amplification used two PCR steps, and the second PCR step added sample barcodes and sequencing adapters. Sequencing of libraries was done on Illumina HiSeq 2500 (2x100 bp) or NovaSeq (2x150 bp). As for the original processing: MIGEC was used to demultiplex reads and collapse the reads into UMI consensus sequences, and MiXCR was used for V(D)J alignment. Using edgeR on replicate PBMC samples, clonotypes were called vaccine-responding if FDR was below 0.01 and the log2 fold change was above 5 up to day 15. Each bulk clonotype was labeled CD4 or CD8 based on which sequenced repertoire, CD4 or CD8, contained the clonotype at higher abundance. The public sequencing data were trimmed at Q25 with fastp and processed into clonotypes with MiXCR by TCRdb, which kept only in-frame beta chains. Each CDR3 protein gets just one entry, which takes the most common genes and DNA from the rows behind it. TCRdb's processing, not the study's, gives the V and J calls here. In this sample the table shows about 210,000 distinct CDR3 sequences, approximately 3% of which occur a single time. Of the sample, approximately 3.5% falls within the top ten clones.

Taken with the paper, the label for treatment or condition translates to: live attenuated yellow fever vaccine strain. PBMCs were isolated from peripheral blood using a standard Ficoll-Paque protocol. Dynabeads CD4 and CD8 positive selection kits were used to isolate the CD4 and CD8 T-cell fractions. TriZol was used to extract RNA from bulk PBMCs, CD4 and CD8 fractions, and dextramer-positive and dextramer-negative fractions. A remark on this clonotype: This receptor's antigen is unknown. Per-nucleotide qualities are absent, and no much larger clonotype sits a single base away.

The chain links TRBV5-4 with TRBJ1-3, with TRBD1 tentatively as D gene (5 bases match). The TCR comes from a man younger than 35 who received the YFV17D yellow fever vaccine. Sample: CD4+ T cells sorted from PBMCs, taken 10 days after the yellow fever booster vaccination. The CDR3 sequence is CASSWGRNLETIYF. The DNA reads TGTGCCAGCAGCTGGGGCAGGAACCTTGAGACCATATATTTT.